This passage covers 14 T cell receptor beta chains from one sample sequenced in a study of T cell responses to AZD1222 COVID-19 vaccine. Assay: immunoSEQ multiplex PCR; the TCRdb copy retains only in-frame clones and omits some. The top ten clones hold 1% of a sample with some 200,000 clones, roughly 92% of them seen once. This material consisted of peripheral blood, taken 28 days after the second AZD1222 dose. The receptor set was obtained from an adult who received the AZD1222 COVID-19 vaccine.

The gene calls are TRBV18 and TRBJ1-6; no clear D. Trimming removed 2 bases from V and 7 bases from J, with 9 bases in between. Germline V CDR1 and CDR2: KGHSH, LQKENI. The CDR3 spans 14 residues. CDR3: CASSPGPGNSPLHF. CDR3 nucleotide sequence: TGTGCCAGCTCACCAGGGCCGGGGAATTCACCCCTCCACTTT.

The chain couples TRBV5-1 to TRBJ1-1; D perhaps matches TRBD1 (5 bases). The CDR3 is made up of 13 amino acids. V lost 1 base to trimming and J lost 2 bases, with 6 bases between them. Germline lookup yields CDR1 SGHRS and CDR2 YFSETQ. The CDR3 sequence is CASSLRDNTEAFF. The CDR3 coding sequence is TGCGCCAGCAGCTTGAGGGACAACACTGAAGCTTTCTTT.

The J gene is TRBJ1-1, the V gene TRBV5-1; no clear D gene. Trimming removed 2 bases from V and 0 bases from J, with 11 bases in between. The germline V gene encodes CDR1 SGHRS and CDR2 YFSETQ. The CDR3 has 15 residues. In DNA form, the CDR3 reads TGCGCCAGCAGCTTTGCGGTCTTCATGAACACTGAAGCTTTCTTT. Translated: CASSFAVFMNTEAFF.

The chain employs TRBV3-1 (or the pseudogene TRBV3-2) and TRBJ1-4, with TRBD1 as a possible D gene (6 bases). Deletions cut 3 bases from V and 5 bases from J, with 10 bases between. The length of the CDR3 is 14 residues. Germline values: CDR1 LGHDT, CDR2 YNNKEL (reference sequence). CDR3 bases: TGTGCCAGCAGCCACGCGGACAGAAATGAAAAACTGTTTTTT. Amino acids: CASSHADRNEKLFF.

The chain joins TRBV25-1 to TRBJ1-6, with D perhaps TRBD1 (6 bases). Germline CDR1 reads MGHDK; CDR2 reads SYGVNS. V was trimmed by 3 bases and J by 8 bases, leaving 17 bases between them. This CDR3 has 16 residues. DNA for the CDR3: TGTGCCAGCAGTGAGATCAGGGGATACGGTGATTCACCCCTCCACTTT. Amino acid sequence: CASSEIRGYGDSPLHF.

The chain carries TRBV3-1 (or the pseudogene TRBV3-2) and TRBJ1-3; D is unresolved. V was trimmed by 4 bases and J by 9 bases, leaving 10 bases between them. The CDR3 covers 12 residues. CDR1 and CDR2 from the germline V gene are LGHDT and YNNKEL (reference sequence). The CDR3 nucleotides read TGTGCCAGCAGCCCGACCGGCCTCACCATATATTTT. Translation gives CASSPTGLTIYF.

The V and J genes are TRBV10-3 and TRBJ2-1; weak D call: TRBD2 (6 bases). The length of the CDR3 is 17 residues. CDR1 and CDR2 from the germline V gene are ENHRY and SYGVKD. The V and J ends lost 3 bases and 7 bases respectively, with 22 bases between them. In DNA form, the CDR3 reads TGTGCCATCAGTGATCCCGCAGGGACTCCAAAGAGGAATGAGCAGTTCTTC. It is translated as CAISDPAGTPKRNEQFF.

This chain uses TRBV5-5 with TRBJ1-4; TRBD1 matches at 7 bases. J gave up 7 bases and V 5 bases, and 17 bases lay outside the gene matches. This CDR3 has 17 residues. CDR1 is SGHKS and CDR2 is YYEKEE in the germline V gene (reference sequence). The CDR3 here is CASSHIGPGTVGEKLFF. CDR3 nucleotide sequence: TGTGCCAGCAGTCATATAGGGCCCGGGACAGTTGGTGAAAAACTGTTTTTT. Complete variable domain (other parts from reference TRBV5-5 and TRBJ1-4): DAGVTQSPTHLIKTRGQQVTLRCSPISGHKSVSWYQQVLGQGPQFIFQYYEKEERGRGNFPDRFSARQFPNYSSELNVNALLLGDSALYLCASSHIGPGTVGEKLFFGSGTQLSVL.

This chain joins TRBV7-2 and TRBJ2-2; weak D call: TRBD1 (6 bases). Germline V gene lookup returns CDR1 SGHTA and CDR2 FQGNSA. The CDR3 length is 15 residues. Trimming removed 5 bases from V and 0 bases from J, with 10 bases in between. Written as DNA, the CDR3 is TGTGCCAGCAGCCGGGACATTTCGAACACCGGGGAGCTGTTTTTT. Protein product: CASSRDISNTGELFF. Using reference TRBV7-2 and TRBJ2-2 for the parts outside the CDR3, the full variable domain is GAGVSQSPSNKVTEKGKDVELRCDPISGHTALYWYRQSLGQGLEFLIYFQGNSAPDKSGLPSDRFSAERTGGSVSTLTIQRTQQEDSAVYLCASSRDISNTGELFFGEGSRLTVL.

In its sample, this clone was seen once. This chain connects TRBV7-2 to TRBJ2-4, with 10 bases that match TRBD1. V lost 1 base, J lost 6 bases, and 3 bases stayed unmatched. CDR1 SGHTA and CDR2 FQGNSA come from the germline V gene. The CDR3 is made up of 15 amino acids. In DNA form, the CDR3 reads TGTGCCAGCAGCTTAGGGACAGGGGGTGGAAACATTCAGTACTTC. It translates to CASSLGTGGGNIQYF.

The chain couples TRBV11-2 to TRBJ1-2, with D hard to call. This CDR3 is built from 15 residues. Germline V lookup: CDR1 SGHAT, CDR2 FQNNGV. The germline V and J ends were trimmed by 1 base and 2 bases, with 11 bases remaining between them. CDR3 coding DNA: TGTGCCAGCAGCTTAGCGCCGGGCAGGAACTATGGCTACACCTTC. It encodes CASSLAPGRNYGYTF.

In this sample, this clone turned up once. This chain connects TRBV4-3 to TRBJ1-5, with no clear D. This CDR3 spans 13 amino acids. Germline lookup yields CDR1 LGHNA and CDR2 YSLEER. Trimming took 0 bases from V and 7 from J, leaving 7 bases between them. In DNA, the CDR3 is TGCGCCAGCAGCCAAGATTTCGAGCAGCCCCAGCATTTT. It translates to CASSQDFEQPQHF.

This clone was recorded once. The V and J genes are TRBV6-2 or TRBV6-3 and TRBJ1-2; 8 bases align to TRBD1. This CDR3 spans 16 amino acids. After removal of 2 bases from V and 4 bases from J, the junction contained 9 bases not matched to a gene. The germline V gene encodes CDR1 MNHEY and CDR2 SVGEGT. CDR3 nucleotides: TGTGCCAGCAGTTACCCCTATGACAGGGGTTTCTATGGCTACACCTTC. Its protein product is CASSYPYDRGFYGYTF.

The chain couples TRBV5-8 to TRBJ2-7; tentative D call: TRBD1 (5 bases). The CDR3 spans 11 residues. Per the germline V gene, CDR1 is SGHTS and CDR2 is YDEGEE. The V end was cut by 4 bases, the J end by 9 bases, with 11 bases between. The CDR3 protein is CASSTRVWQYF. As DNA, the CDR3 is TGTGCCAGCAGCACCAGGGTCTGGCAGTACTTC.